These T cell receptor beta chains were read from a single sample in a study of cytomegalovirus exposure and HLA in healthy donors. Sequencing was performed with immunoSEQ multiplex PCR; in TCRdb, only in-frame clones are kept and a portion is missing. The repertoire includes more than 95,000 clones, around 86% of them detected once, and around 6.9% sits in the top ten. The sample was PBMCs. Source of these receptors: a man younger than 45 in good health and CMV-seropositive. The CDR3 runs from the conserved cysteine through the conserved F or W. The D gene is left open where the match is weak. Only some rows state a clone size, as once, few, many or a class for expanded clones.

size	V	D	J	DNA	CDR3
NA	TRBV28	NA	TRBJ1-1	TGTGCCAGCAACCCCGGGGGCACTGAAGCTTTCTTT	CASNPGGTEAFF
NA	TRBV28	NA	TRBJ1-5	TGTGCCAGCAGTTTATCCTCCCTGAACAGGGCCGGTCAGCCCCAGCATTTT	CASSLSSLNRAGQPQHF
NA	TRBV4-3	NA	TRBJ1-1	TGCGCCAGCAGCCAAGATTGGGGCACGAACACTGAAGCTTTCTTT	CASSQDWGTNTEAFF
NA	TRBV27	TRBD2	TRBJ2-7	TGTGCCAGCAGTTTAAGGGCGGGGGGGCTTTACGAGCAGTACTTC	CASSLRAGGLYEQYF
NA	TRBV7-7	NA	TRBJ2-5	TGTGCTAGCAGCTTAGGACTCCAAGAGACCCAGTACTTC	CASSLGLQETQYF
few	TRBV7-2	NA	TRBJ2-7	TGTGCCAGCAGCTTAAGGGGTGTGAACGAGCAGTACTTC	CASSLRGVNEQYF
NA	TRBV9	TRBD1	TRBJ1-5	TGTGCCAGCAGCGTGGGACAGGGGAACAATCAGCCCCAGCATTTT	CASSVGQGNNQPQHF
NA	TRBV19	NA	TRBJ2-3	TGTGCCGCTGGGGGACTCCGAACAGATACGCAGTATTTT	CAAGGLRTDTQYF
NA	TRBV6-5	NA	TRBJ1-4	TGTGCCAGCAGTTACAGCGGGGCCGCAACTAATGAAAAACTGTTTTTT	CASSYSGAATNEKLFF
NA	TRBV6-6	NA	TRBJ1-4	TGTGCCAGCTCGGACTGGCGCGGGCTTAATGAAAAACTGTTTTTT	CASSDWRGLNEKLFF
NA	TRBV6-1	TRBD1	TRBJ2-5	TGTGCCAGCAGGGGACAGGGGGTAGAGACCCAGTACTTC	CASRGQGVETQYF
NA	TRBV5-1	TRBD1	TRBJ1-2	TGCGCCAGCAGCTTCAGACAGGGGGCGGGCTATGGCTACACCTTC	CASSFRQGAGYGYTF
NA	TRBV5-1	TRBD2	TRBJ2-7	TGCGCCAGCAGCTTGGGGGGACTAGCGGGGGCGTCGAGCTCCTACGAGCAGTACTTC	CASSLGGLAGASSSYEQYF
NA	TRBV9	TRBD2	TRBJ2-1	TGTGCCAGCAGCGTAGAAGCCCGGACTAGCGGGGGGTTCGAGCAGTTCTTC	CASSVEARTSGGFEQFF
NA	TRBV30	TRBD1	TRBJ1-2	TGTGCCTGGAGTGTTGGGACAGGGAATGGCTACACCTTC	CAWSVGTGNGYTF
NA	TRBV6-4	NA	TRBJ2-1	TGTGCCAGCAGTCGGACAGTGGCCTACAATGAGCAGTTCTTC	CASSRTVAYNEQFF
NA	TRBV18	TRBD1	TRBJ2-7	TGTGCCAGCTCACCAGGGACAGGGGGCAACTACGAGCAGTACTTC	CASSPGTGGNYEQYF
NA	TRBV5-6	TRBD1	TRBJ2-3	TGTGCCAGCAGCTTAGGGACAGGGTTAACAGATACGCAGTATTTT	CASSLGTGLTDTQYF
NA	TRBV7-9	TRBD1	TRBJ2-1	TGTGCCAGCAGCCCGACAGGGGGCTACAATGAGCAGTTCTTC	CASSPTGGYNEQFF
NA	TRBV9	TRBD2	TRBJ2-3	TGTGCCAGCAGCGGGACTAGCGGGGCCACAGATACGCAGTATTTT	CASSGTSGATDTQYF
NA	TRBV19	NA	TRBJ1-5	TGTGCCAGTAGTTTCACAATCATGTCCCGGACGAGGGAGTATCAGCCCCAGCATTTT	CASSFTIMSRTREYQPQHF
once	TRBV29-1	TRBD1	TRBJ1-1	TGCAGCGCCGTGGACAGGGCGGCCGGGGCTTTCTTT	CSAVDRAAGAFF
NA	TRBV27	NA	TRBJ1-4	TGTGCCAGCAGTTTAGGTAACACAGCTAATGAAAAACTGTTTTTT	CASSLGNTANEKLFF
NA	TRBV7-7	NA	TRBJ2-3	TGTGCTAGCAGCCCTAGCGAAAGCACAGATACGCAGTATTTT	CASSPSESTDTQYF
NA	TRBV4-2	TRBD2	TRBJ2-3	TGTGCCAGCAGCCAAGAAGGTCCTAGCGGGGGCCCAGATACGCAGTATTTT	CASSQEGPSGGPDTQYF
NA	TRBV4-1	TRBD1	TRBJ2-3	TGCGCCAGCAGCCAAGATCCGGGACAGCTCACAGATACGCAGTATTTT	CASSQDPGQLTDTQYF
once	TRBV28	NA	TRBJ2-7	TGTGCCAGCACCGCACCGGGCTACGAGCAGTACTTC	CASTAPGYEQYF
NA	TRBV11-2	NA	TRBJ2-7	TGTGCCAGCAGCTTAGGGAGGGGACCCTACGAGCAGTACTTC	CASSLGRGPYEQYF
NA	TRBV19	NA	TRBJ2-7	TGTGCCAGTAGTATAGGGGGACTCACTGGGACCTACGAGCAGTACTTC	CASSIGGLTGTYEQYF
NA	TRBV5-1	TRBD2	TRBJ2-5	TGCGCCAGCAGGGGGAGGGGCGGCTCGAAAGAGACCCAGTACTTC	CASRGRGGSKETQYF
many	TRBV6-6	NA	TRBJ1-1	TGTGCCAGCATAAACGGCGGAGGCGGGGAAGCTTTCTTT	CASINGGGGEAFF
NA	TRBV7-9	NA	TRBJ2-1	TGTGCCAGCAGCTTTAGACAGGACGGGATATACAATGAGCAGTTCTTC	CASSFRQDGIYNEQFF
few	TRBV4-1	NA	TRBJ1-6	TGCGCCAGCAGCCAAGATTTCGGGAAATCCCTCCACTTT	CASSQDFGKSLHF
once	TRBV25-1	TRBD1	TRBJ1-2	TGTGCCAGCAGTGAATCTGGGACAGGGGGCCCACTTGGCTACACCTTC	CASSESGTGGPLGYTF
NA	TRBV18	NA	TRBJ2-7	TGTGCCAGCTCACCTCAGAGGTTTTACGAGCAGTACTTC	CASSPQRFYEQYF
NA	TRBV19	NA	TRBJ1-4	TGTGCCAGTAGTACTGGGAGGGGCACTAATGAAAAACTGTTTTTT	CASSTGRGTNEKLFF
NA	TRBV5-1	TRBD1	TRBJ2-7	TGCGCCAGCAGCCCCGGGACAGGGACCTACGAGCAGTACTTC	CASSPGTGTYEQYF
once	TRBV7-6	NA	TRBJ2-7	TGTGCCAGCAGCCCTGGCCCCTCCTACGAGCAGTACTTC	CASSPGPSYEQYF
NA	TRBV5-6	NA	TRBJ1-1	TGTGCCAGCAGCTCACCCAGGGGCCCCTCGACTGAAGCTTTCTTT	CASSSPRGPSTEAFF
once	TRBV19	NA	TRBJ1-1	TGTGCCAGTAGCGTAGTCGACACTGAAGCTTTCTTT	CASSVVDTEAFF
NA	TRBV7-3	TRBD1	TRBJ1-1	TGTGCCAGCAGCTCCGGACAGGGAACTGAAGCTTTCTTT	CASSSGQGTEAFF